This TCR beta chain emerged from a study of CD8 T cells in Susac syndrome. An amount of RNA that ranged from roughly 0.5 to 1 ug was reverse transcribed with random hexamers. Amplification of TCR beta CDR3 used immunoSEQ multiplex PCR across 54 Vbeta and 13 Jbeta. MiXCR, applied by TCRdb to the immunoSEQ multiplex PCR reads, yields one record per CDR3 protein. The sample contains approximately 71,000 distinct CDR3 sequences, over 95% of which appear only once. Germline-derived CDR1 and CDR2 are SEHNR and FQNEAQ (reference sequence). There are 14 residues in the CDR3. V dropped 2 bases and J dropped 3 bases, with 10 bases sitting between them. This clonotype was observed a single time. Negative isolation yielded CD8+ and CD4+ T cells; FACS enriched TEMRA cells.

The sequence was obtained from a human donor with multiple sclerosis. Specimen: CD4+ T cells from PBMCs. This chain connects TRBV7-9 to TRBJ1-1; D not certain. This CDR3 is CASSLKSVYTEAFF. For the CDR3, the DNA is TGTGCCAGCAGCTTAAAGTCCGTCTACACTGAAGCTTTCTTT.